These 17 T cell receptor beta chains share one sample of origin, sequenced in a study of T cells in Graves' hyperthyroidism and ophthalmopathy. TCR beta CDR3 regions were amplified from RNA transcripts. HTBI primers drove first-round RT-PCR of the TCR CDR3. Each CDR3 protein gets one entry after TCRdb re-called the multiplex PCR reads with MiXCR. The table has 650,000 to 850,000 distinct CDR3 sequences, around a sixth seen once; the top ten hold 16%. Sequenced sample: blood. These receptors originate from a woman between 45 and 60 years old with Graves' hyperthyroidism that later progressed to Graves' ophthalmopathy.

At least ten counts were recorded for this clonotype. The genes are TRBV5-1 and TRBJ1-2, with 10 nucleotides matching TRBD1. The V and J ends lost 5 bases and 5 bases, in that order; junction bases with no gene match: 12. This CDR3 has 16 residues. Germline loops: CDR1 SGHRS, CDR2 YFSETQ. The CDR3 DNA is TGCGCCAGCAGAGCCGCCGGGACAGGGGAGGGGTATGGCTACACCTTC. It yields the protein CASRAAGTGEGYGYTF.

This CDR3 is CASSILGPLENTEAFF. The CDR3 nucleotides are TGTGCCAGTAGTATTTTGGGTCCGTTGGAGAACACTGAAGCTTTCTTT. The gene calls are TRBV19 and TRBJ1-1; D gene unclear. Germline V gene data show CDR1 as LNHDA and CDR2 as SQIVND (reference sequence). V dropped 3 bases and J dropped 1 base, with 15 bases sitting between them. The CDR3 has 16 residues.

A few counts support this clonotype. The chain couples TRBV6-1 to TRBJ2-7, with D possibly TRBD1 on 6 matching bases. The CDR3 runs to 12 residues. Looked up from germline, CDR1 is MNHNS and CDR2 is SASEGT. Trimming cost V 6 bases and J 5 bases, with 11 bases left between them. The CDR3 spells CASSSGDHEQYF. CDR3 nucleotides: TGTGCCAGCAGCTCAGGGGACCACGAGCAGTACTTC.

The chain couples TRBV27 to TRBJ1-2; D remains ambiguous. The V gene's germline CDR1 is MNHEY and CDR2 SMNVEV (reference sequence). Trimming left V 3 bases short and J 8 bases short, with 10 bases between. The CDR3 extends over 12 amino acids. CDR3 protein: CASSFSGNGYTF. The DNA for the CDR3 is TGTGCCAGCAGTTTTTCGGGGAACGGCTACACCTTC.

This clonotype was picked up a small number of times. The chain couples TRBV30 to TRBJ2-4; the match to TRBD2 covers 7 bases. The CDR3 loop spans 13 amino acids. V was pared by 1 base and J by 13 bases, with 10 bases of the junction left unmatched. In germline, CDR1 is GTSNPN, CDR2 SVGIG (reference sequence). CDR3 nucleotides: TGTGCCTGGAGTGCCCTAGCTGGGGGGGGGCAGTACTTC. Its translation is CAWSALAGGGQYF.

The chain has TRBV3-1 and TRBJ2-3; 9 nucleotides agree with TRBD2. Unmatched junction bases numbered 9, after V lost 0 bases and J lost 5 bases. The CDR3 length is 17 residues. Per the germline V gene, CDR1 is LGHDT and CDR2 is YNNKEL (reference sequence). The CDR3 nucleotides read TGTGCCAGCAGCCAAGATCGCGGGGGGGCCTGGATAGATACGCAGTATTTT. This encodes CASSQDRGGAWIDTQYF.

In this sample, this clonotype turned up many times. V usage is TRBV2 and J usage is TRBJ1-1; D call uncertain. Germline lookup yields CDR1 SNHLY and CDR2 FYNNEI. The germline V and J ends were trimmed by 8 bases and 1 base, with 11 bases remaining between them. The CDR3 extends over 13 amino acids. The CDR3: CASDGVPNTEAFF. DNA for the CDR3: TGTGCCAGCGACGGGGTTCCGAACACTGAAGCTTTCTTT. The variable domain in full, completed from reference TRBV2 and TRBJ1-1, reads EPEVTQTPSHQVTQMGQEVILRCVPISNHLYFYWYRQILGQKVEFLVSFYNNEISEKSEIFDDQFSVERPDGSNFTLKIRSTKLEDSAMYFCASDGVPNTEAFFGQGTRLTVV.

This clonotype was recorded a few times. This chain connects TRBV27 to TRBJ2-1; 9 bases agree with TRBD2. Trimming took 5 bases from V and 6 from J; bases not matched to a gene: 5. The CDR3 is made up of 14 amino acids. Germline V gives CDR1 MNHEY, CDR2 SMNVEV (reference sequence). The CDR3: CASSLFSGGNEQFF. CDR3 bases: TGTGCCAGCAGTCTCTTTAGCGGGGGCAATGAGCAGTTCTTC.

This clonotype was seen ten or more times. The chain is built from TRBV30 and TRBJ2-3; 11 bases match TRBD2. J was trimmed by 6 bases and V by 5 bases; bases with no gene match: 13. CDR1 is GTSNPN, CDR2 SVGIG, per germline (reference sequence). The CDR3 has 16 residues. This chain's CDR3 is CAWDGLAGSLGDTQYF. The CDR3 DNA follows: TGTGCCTGGGACGGACTAGCGGGTAGCCTTGGGGATACGCAGTATTTT.

Note on this clonotype: Since no conserved phenylalanine or tryptophan closes the CDR3, a read error is the likely cause. The gene calls are TRBV7-9 and TRBJ1-1, with D tentatively TRBD1 (5 bases). CDR1 is SEHNR, CDR2 FQNEAQ, per germline (reference sequence). V was clipped by 3 bases and J by 1 base, with 12 bases between them. CDR3 size: 15 residues. CDR3 loop: CASSLFGAENTEAFI. CDR3 nucleotides: TGTGCCAGCAGCTTGTTCGGGGCCGAGAACACTGAAGCTTTCATT.

The chain employs TRBV12-3 or TRBV12-4 and TRBJ2-5, with unresolved D. This CDR3 is 12 amino acids long. Trimming stripped 2 bases from V and 5 bases from J, with 6 bases between. The CDR3 spells CASSLSIETQYF. The CDR3 DNA follows: TGTGCCAGCAGTTTATCTATTGAGACCCAGTACTTC.

The chain has TRBV20-1 and TRBJ2-3, with D hard to call. Trimming stripped 6 bases from V and 0 bases from J, with 16 bases between. Germline V gives CDR1 DFQATT, CDR2 SNEGSKA (reference sequence). CDR3 length: 15 amino acids. CDR3 residues: CSAHSKMKSTDTQYF. CDR3 nucleotides: TGCAGTGCCCACTCTAAGATGAAGAGCACAGATACGCAGTATTTT.

This clonotype has a count of ten or more. The chain is built from TRBV5-6 and TRBJ1-5; 8 bases fit TRBD1. There are 15 residues in the CDR3. Germline V gene sequence: CDR1 SGHDT, CDR2 YYEEEE. V lost 2 bases, J lost 6 bases, and 7 bases stayed unmatched. The CDR3 DNA follows: TGTGCCAGCAGCTTCGGGACAGGTGGGACTCAGCCCCAGCATTTT. Its protein product is CASSFGTGGTQPQHF.

This clonotype appeared a few times. The chain recombines TRBV6-1 with TRBJ1-5; 10 nucleotides match TRBD1. Germline V gene data show CDR1 as MNHNS and CDR2 as SASEGT. Unmatched junction bases numbered 14, after V lost 6 bases and J lost 0 bases. The CDR3 is 19 residues long. CDR3 coding DNA: TGTGCCAGCAGATACGGATTGACAGGGGGCGCCTATAGCAATCAGCCCCAGCATTTT. Encoded protein: CASRYGLTGGAYSNQPQHF.

In this sample, this clonotype turned up a few times. The chain links TRBV27 to TRBJ1-2; D ambiguous. The germline V and J ends were trimmed by 2 bases and 0 bases, with 10 bases remaining between them. The CDR3 runs to 15 residues. CDR1 is MNHEY and CDR2 is SMNVEV in the germline V gene (reference sequence). The CDR3 loop reads CASSLVGLSNYGYTF. CDR3 in DNA: TGTGCCAGCAGTTTAGTAGGGCTTTCTAACTATGGCTACACCTTC.

The V and J genes are TRBV20-1 and TRBJ2-1; 12 positions agree with TRBD2. V gave up 4 bases and J gave up 11 bases; unmatched junction bases: 9. This CDR3 comprises 14 residues. CDR1 and CDR2 (germline): DFQATT, SNEGSKA (reference sequence). The CDR3 loop reads CSATLLAGGNKQFF. The CDR3, as DNA: TGCAGTGCTACGCTACTAGCGGGGGGAAATAAGCAGTTCTTC.

The CDR3 region is CSASLAYNEQFF. Written as DNA, the CDR3 is TGCAGTGCTAGTCTGGCCTACAATGAGCAGTTCTTC. This sequence joins TRBV20-1 and TRBJ2-1; D not resolved. The CDR3 spans 12 residues. Germline assignment: CDR1 DFQATT and CDR2 SNEGSKA (reference sequence). The V end lost 3 bases, the J end lost 2 bases, and 5 bases lay between the germline ends.